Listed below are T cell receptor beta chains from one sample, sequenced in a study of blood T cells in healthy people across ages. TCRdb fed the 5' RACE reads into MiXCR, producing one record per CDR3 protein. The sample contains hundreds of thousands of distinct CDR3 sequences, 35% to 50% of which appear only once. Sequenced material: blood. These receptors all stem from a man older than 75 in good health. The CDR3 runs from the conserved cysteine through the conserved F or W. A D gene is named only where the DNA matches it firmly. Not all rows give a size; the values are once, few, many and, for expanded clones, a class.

CDR3nt: TGTGCCAGCAGCGTAAGGGAGGCGGACACCGGGGAGCTGTTTTTT; CDR3aa: CASSVREADTGELFF; abundance: .; d_gene: .; j_gene: TRBJ2-2; v_gene: TRBV6-6
CDR3nt: TGCGCCAGCAGCTTGGAAGGGTCTAGCGGGAGAGGAGATACGCAGTATTTT; CDR3aa: CASSLEGSSGRGDTQYF; abundance: .; d_gene: TRBD2; j_gene: TRBJ2-3; v_gene: TRBV5-1
CDR3nt: TGTGCCAGCAGCGTACTAGCGGGGGCCCACAATGAGCAGTTCTTC; CDR3aa: CASSVLAGAHNEQFF; abundance: few; d_gene: TRBD2; j_gene: TRBJ2-1; v_gene: TRBV9
CDR3nt: TGTGCCAGCAGCCAAGAGGGCGTGCAGGTCTACAATGAGCAGTTCTTC; CDR3aa: CASSQEGVQVYNEQFF; abundance: few; d_gene: .; j_gene: TRBJ2-1; v_gene: TRBV4-2
CDR3nt: TGTGCCAGCAGCTTAGATGCCACAGATACGCAGTATTTT; CDR3aa: CASSLDATDTQYF; abundance: few; d_gene: .; j_gene: TRBJ2-3; v_gene: TRBV7-8
CDR3nt: TGCAGTGCTAGAGATCGGGTAGCGGGAGTCTCCGGGGAGCTGTTTTTT; CDR3aa: CSARDRVAGVSGELFF; abundance: few; d_gene: TRBD2; j_gene: TRBJ2-2; v_gene: TRBV20-1
CDR3nt: TGCGCCAGCAGCCAAGATCTCCGCACAGATACGCAGTATTTT; CDR3aa: CASSQDLRTDTQYF; abundance: .; d_gene: .; j_gene: TRBJ2-3; v_gene: TRBV4-3
CDR3nt: TGTGCCAGCACACTGGACAGGGGGCTTACAGATACGCAGTATTTT; CDR3aa: CASTLDRGLTDTQYF; abundance: few; d_gene: TRBD1; j_gene: TRBJ2-3; v_gene: TRBV6-2/TRBV6-3
CDR3nt: TGCAGTGCTAGGTTACAGGGGGCGCGGTACGAGCAGTACTTC; CDR3aa: CSARLQGARYEQYF; abundance: few; d_gene: TRBD1; j_gene: TRBJ2-7; v_gene: TRBV20-1
CDR3nt: TGCAGCGTTGTGGGATTCGTCGCAGATACGCAGTATTTT; CDR3aa: CSVVGFVADTQYF; abundance: .; d_gene: .; j_gene: TRBJ2-3; v_gene: TRBV29-1
CDR3nt: TGCGCCAGCAGCCTGACAGGGACCCCGAGCAATGAGCAGTACTTC; CDR3aa: CASSLTGTPSNEQYF; abundance: .; d_gene: TRBD1; j_gene: TRBJ2-7; v_gene: TRBV5-1
CDR3nt: TGTGCCAGCAGGGGACAGGGCGAGAACTATGGCTACACCTTC; CDR3aa: CASRGQGENYGYTF; abundance: few; d_gene: TRBD1; j_gene: TRBJ1-2; v_gene: TRBV28
CDR3nt: TGTGCCAGCAGCCGAGATGGAGGGGAAAAACTGTTTTTT; CDR3aa: CASSRDGGEKLFF; abundance: .; d_gene: .; j_gene: TRBJ1-4; v_gene: TRBV7-2
CDR3nt: TGTGCCACCAGCACGACCACAGATACGCAGTATTTT; CDR3aa: CATSTTTDTQYF; abundance: few; d_gene: .; j_gene: TRBJ2-3; v_gene: TRBV15
CDR3nt: TGTGCCAGCAGTTACTCGAGGACAGGGGGTCAGGAGGACATTCAGTACTTC; CDR3aa: CASSYSRTGGQEDIQYF; abundance: few; d_gene: TRBD1; j_gene: TRBJ2-4; v_gene: TRBV6-5
CDR3nt: TGTGCCAGCAGTTCAACCGGGACAGAGAACTCCTACGAGCAGTACTTC; CDR3aa: CASSSTGTENSYEQYF; abundance: .; d_gene: TRBD1; j_gene: TRBJ2-7; v_gene: TRBV6-6
CDR3nt: TGCGCCAGCAGCTTGTTAAGGACGCAGGGCACAGATACGCAGTATTTT; CDR3aa: CASSLLRTQGTDTQYF; abundance: .; d_gene: .; j_gene: TRBJ2-3; v_gene: TRBV5-1